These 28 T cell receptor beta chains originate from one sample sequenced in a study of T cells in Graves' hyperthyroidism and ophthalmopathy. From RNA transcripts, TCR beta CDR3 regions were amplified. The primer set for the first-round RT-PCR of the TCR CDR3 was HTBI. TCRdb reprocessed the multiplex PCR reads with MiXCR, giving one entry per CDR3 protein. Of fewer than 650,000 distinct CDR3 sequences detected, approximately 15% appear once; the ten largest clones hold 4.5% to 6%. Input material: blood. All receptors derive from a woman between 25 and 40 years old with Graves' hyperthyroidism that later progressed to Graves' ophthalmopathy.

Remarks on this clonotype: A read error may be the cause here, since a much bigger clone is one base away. The DNA for the CDR3 is TGTGCCAGTAGTGCGGGACTAGCCCCCTACAATGCGCAGTTCTTC. It yields the protein CASSAGLAPYNAQFF. The chain is built from TRBV19 and TRBJ2-1, with 9 positions matching TRBD2. CDR3 length: 15 amino acids. Germline CDR1 LNHDA, CDR2 SQIVND (reference sequence).

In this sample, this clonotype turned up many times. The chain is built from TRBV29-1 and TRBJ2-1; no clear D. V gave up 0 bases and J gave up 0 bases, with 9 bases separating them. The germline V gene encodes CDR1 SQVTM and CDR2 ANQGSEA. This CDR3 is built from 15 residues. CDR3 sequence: CSVEDGLSSYNEQFF. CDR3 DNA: TGCAGCGTTGAAGATGGGTTGAGCTCCTACAATGAGCAGTTCTTC.

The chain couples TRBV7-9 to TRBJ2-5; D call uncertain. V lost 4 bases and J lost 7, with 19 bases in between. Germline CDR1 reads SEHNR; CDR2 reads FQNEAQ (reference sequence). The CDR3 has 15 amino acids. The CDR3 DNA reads TGTGCCAGCAGCTCCTCCTCTCGAAGGAGAGGGACCCAGTACTTC. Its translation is CASSSSSRRRGTQYF.

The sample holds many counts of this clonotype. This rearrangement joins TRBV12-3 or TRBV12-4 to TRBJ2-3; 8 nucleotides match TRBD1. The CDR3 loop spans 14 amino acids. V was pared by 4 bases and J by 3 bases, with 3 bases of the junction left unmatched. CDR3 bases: TGTGCCAGCAGTTGGACAGGGAAGACAGATACGCAGTATTTT. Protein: CASSWTGKTDTQYF.

The CDR3 here is CSVGGILGGEQYF. CDR3 DNA: TGCAGCGTTGGAGGGATTTTAGGAGGCGAGCAGTACTTC. This chain joins TRBV29-1 and TRBJ2-7; a possible D gene is TRBD2 (5 bases). This CDR3 comprises 13 residues. The V end was cut by 4 bases, the J end by 6 bases, with 16 bases between. Germline values: CDR1 SQVTM, CDR2 ANQGSEA.

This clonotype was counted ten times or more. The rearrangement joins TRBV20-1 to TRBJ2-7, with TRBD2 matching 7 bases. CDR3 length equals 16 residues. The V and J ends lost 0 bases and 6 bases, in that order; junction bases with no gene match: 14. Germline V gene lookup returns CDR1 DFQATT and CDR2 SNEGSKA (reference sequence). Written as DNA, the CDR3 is TGCAGTGCTAGAGATCAGCGATCTAGCGGCCCCGCCGAGCAGTACTTC. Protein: CSARDQRSSGPAEQYF.

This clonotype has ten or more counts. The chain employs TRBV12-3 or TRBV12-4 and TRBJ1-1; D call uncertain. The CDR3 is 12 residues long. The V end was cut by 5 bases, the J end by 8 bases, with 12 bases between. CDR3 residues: CASSPVETEAFF. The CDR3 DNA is TGTGCCAGCAGTCCCGTGGAGACCGAAGCTTTCTTT.

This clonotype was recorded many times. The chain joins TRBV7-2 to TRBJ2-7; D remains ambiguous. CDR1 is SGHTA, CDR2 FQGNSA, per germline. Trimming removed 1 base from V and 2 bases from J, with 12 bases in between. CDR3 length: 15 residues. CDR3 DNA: TGTGCCAGCAGCTTAGACTGGACGGCTACCTACGAGCAGTACTTC. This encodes CASSLDWTATYEQYF.

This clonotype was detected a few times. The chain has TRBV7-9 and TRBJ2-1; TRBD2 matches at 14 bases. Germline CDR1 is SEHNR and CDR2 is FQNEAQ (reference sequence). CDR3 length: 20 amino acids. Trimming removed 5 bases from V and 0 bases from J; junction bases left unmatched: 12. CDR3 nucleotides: TGTGCCAGCAGCAGGGGACTAGCGGGGGTCCTCCCAAGCTCCTACAATGAGCAGTTCTTC. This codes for CASSRGLAGVLPSSYNEQFF.

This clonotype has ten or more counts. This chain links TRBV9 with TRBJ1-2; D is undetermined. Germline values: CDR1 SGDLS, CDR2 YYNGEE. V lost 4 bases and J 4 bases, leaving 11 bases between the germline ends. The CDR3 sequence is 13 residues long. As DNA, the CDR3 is TGTGCCAGCAGCTCCACGCAGCTCTATGGCTACACCTTC. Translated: CASSSTQLYGYTF.

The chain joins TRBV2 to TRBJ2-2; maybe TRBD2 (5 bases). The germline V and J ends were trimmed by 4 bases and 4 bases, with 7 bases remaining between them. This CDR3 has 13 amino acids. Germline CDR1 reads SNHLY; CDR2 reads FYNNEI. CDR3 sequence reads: CASSARGTGELFF. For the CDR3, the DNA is TGTGCCAGCAGTGCCCGGGGCACCGGGGAGCTGTTTTTT.

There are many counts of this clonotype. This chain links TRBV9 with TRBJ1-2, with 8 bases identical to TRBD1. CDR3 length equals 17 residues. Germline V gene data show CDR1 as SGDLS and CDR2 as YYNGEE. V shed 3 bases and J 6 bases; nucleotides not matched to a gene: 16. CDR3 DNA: TGTGCCAGCAGCGCGAACGAAGGACAGGGAAGGAGAAATGGCTACACCTTC. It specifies CASSANEGQGRRNGYTF.

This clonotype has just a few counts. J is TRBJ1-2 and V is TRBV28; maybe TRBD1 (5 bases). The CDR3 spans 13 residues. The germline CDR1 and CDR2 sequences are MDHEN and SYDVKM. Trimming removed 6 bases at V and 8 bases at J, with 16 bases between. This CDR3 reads CASSIGALLGYTF. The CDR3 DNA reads TGTGCCAGCAGCATTGGGGCTCTTCTCGGCTACACCTTC.

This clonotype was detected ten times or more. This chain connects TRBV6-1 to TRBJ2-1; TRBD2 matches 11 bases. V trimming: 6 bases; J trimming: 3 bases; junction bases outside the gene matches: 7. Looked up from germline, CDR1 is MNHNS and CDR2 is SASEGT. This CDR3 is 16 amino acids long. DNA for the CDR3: TGTGCCAGCAGCCGCGGGACTAGCGGTGGCTACAATGAGCAGTTCTTC. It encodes CASSRGTSGGYNEQFF.

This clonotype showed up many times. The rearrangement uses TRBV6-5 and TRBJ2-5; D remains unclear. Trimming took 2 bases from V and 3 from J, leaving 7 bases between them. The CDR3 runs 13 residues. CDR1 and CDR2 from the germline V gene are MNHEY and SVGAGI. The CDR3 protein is CASSYGGEETQYF. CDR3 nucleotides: TGTGCCAGCAGTTACGGTGGGGAAGAGACCCAGTACTTC.

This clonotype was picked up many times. The CDR3 sequence is CASSPWTGLNTEAFF. DNA of the CDR3: TGTGCCAGCAGTCCGTGGACAGGGTTGAACACTGAAGCTTTCTTT. V is TRBV28 and J is TRBJ1-1; 8 bases are a match to TRBD1. CDR1 MDHEN and CDR2 SYDVKM come from the germline V gene. There are 15 residues in the CDR3. The V gene end was trimmed by 5 bases and the J gene end by 0 bases; junction bases not matched to a gene: 5.

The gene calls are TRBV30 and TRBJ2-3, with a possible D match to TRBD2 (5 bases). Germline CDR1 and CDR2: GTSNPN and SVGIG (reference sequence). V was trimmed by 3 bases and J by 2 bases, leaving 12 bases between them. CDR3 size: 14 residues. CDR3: CAWSGVMITDTQYF. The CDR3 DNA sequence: TGTGCCTGGAGCGGGGTAATGATCACAGATACGCAGTATTTT.

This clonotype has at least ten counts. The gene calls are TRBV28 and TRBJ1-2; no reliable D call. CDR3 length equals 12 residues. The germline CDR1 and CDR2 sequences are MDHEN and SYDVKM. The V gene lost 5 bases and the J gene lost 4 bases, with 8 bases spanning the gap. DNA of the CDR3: TGTGCCAGCAGTCTCCCCATCTATGGCTACACCTTC. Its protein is CASSLPIYGYTF.

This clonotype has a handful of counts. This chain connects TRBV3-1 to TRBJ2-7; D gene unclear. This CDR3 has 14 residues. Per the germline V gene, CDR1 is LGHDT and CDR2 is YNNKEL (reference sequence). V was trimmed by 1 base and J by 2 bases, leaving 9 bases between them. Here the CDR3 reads CASSQVGSPYEQYF. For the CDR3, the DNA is TGTGCCAGCAGCCAAGTGGGGTCGCCCTACGAGCAGTACTTC.

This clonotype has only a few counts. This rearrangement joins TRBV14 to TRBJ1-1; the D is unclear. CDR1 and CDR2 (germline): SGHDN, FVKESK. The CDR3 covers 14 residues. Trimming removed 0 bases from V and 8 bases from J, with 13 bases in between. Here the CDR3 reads CASSQEVSAGEAFF. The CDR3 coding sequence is TGTGCCAGCAGCCAAGAAGTCAGCGCGGGGGAAGCTTTCTTT.

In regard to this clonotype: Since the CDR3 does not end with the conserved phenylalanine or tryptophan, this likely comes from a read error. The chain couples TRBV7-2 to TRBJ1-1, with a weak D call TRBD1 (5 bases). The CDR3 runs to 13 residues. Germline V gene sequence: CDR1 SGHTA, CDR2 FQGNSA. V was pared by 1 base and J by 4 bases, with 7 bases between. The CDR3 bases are TGTGCCAGCAGCTTAGTTGGGGCCACTGAAGCTTTCCTT. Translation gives CASSLVGATEAFL.

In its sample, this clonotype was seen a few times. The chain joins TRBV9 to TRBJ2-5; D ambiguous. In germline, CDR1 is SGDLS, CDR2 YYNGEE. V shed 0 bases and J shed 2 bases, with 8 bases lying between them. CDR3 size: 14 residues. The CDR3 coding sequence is TGTGCCAGCAGCGTAGGTCTTATGCAAGAGACCCAGTACTTC. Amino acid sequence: CASSVGLMQETQYF.

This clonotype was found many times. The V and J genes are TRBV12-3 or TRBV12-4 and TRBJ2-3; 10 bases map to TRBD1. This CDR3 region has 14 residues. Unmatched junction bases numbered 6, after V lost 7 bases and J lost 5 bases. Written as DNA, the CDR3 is TGTGCCAGCACTCCGGGACAGGGGAGAGATACGCAGTATTTT. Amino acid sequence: CASTPGQGRDTQYF.

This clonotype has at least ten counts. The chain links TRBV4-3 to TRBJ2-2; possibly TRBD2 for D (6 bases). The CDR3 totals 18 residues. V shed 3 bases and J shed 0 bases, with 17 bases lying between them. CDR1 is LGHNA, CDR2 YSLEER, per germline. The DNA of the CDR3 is TGCGCCAGCAGCCAGGAGGGGAAGGTAGCGGCGAACACCGGGGAGCTGTTTTTT. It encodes CASSQEGKVAANTGELFF.

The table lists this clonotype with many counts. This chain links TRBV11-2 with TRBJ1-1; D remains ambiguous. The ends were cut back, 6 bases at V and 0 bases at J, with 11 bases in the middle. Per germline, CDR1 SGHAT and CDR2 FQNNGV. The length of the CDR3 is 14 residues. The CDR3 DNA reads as TGTGCCAGCAGGATCGACAAAGTGAACACTGAAGCTTTCTTT. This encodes CASRIDKVNTEAFF.

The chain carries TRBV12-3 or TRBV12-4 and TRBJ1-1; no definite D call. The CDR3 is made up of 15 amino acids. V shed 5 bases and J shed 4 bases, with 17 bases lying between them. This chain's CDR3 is CASSEATCPITEAFF. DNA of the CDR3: TGTGCCAGCAGTGAGGCGACATGCCCGATCACTGAAGCTTTCTTT.

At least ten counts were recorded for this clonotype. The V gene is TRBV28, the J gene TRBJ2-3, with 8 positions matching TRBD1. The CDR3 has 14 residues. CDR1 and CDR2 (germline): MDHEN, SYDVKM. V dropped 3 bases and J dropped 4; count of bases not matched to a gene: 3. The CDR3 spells CASSFEDRADTQYF. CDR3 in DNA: TGTGCCAGCAGTTTTGAGGACAGGGCAGATACGCAGTATTTT.

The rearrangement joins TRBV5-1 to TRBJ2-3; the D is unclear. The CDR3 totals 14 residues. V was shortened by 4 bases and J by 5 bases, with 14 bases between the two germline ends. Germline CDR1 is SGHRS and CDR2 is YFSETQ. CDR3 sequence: CASSPVTLIDTQYF. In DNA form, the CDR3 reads TGCGCCAGCAGCCCGGTGACTCTCATAGATACGCAGTATTTT.